This entry lists 8 T cell receptor beta chains sequenced from one sample in a study of type 1 regulatory T cells. One entry per CDR3 protein, called by TCRdb with MiXCR from the reads. The sample records about 18,000 distinct CDR3 sequences, roughly a tenth being singletons. Source material: CD4+ T cells, either the whole sample or a sorted fraction (not recorded which). These receptors all come from a human donor in good health.

This clonotype came up many times. This CDR3 reads CASSREGYEQFF. The CDR3 DNA reads TGTGCCAGCAGTCGGGAGGGCTATGAGCAGTTCTTC. This rearrangement joins TRBV12-3 or TRBV12-4 to TRBJ2-1, with 8 bases identical to TRBD2. CDR3 length equals 12 residues. Unmatched junction bases numbered 2, after V lost 5 bases and J lost 8 bases.

This rearrangement joins TRBV5-1 to TRBJ2-7, with TRBD1 as a possible D gene (6 bases). Trimming shortened V by 5 bases and J by 3 bases, and 6 bases separated the two germline ends. Germline-derived CDR1 and CDR2 are SGHRS and YFSETQ. The CDR3 has 11 residues. CDR3: CASRDSYEQYF. The CDR3 region has the DNA TGCGCCAGCAGGGACAGCTACGAGCAGTACTTC.

In this sample, this clonotype turned up many times. The chain has TRBV20-1 and TRBJ2-7; either TRBD1 or TRBD2 may fit D (5 bases each). Trimming took off 6 bases at V and 3 bases at J, with 18 bases between the two ends. The CDR3 is 14 amino acids. The germline V gene has CDR1 DFQATT and CDR2 SNEGSKA (reference sequence). As DNA, the CDR3 is TGCAGTGCGCTCGAGGGGAATAGGGTCTACGAGCAGTACTTC. Amino acids: CSALEGNRVYEQYF.

Turning to this clonotype: A much more abundant neighbour one base away suggests this may be a read error. The rearrangement uses TRBV7-9 and TRBJ2-2; tentatively, D is TRBD2 (5 bases). From germline, CDR1 is SEHNR and CDR2 FQNEAQ (reference sequence). V was clipped by 8 bases and J by 0 bases, with 16 bases between them. This CDR3 region has 16 residues. The CDR3 region is CASRSQSGSNTGELFF. The CDR3 coding sequence is TGTGCCAGCCGCTCACAAAGCGGTTCGAACACCGGGGAGCTGTTTTTT.

In the case of this clonotype: Its ends do not fully match the called genes, so a read error is possible. The CDR3 region is CASSQVLADTDTQCF. In DNA, the CDR3 is TGTGCCAGCAGCCAAGTGCTAGCAGACACAGATACGCAGTGTTTT. The chain is built from TRBV3-1 and TRBJ2-3; a weak D match, TRBD2 (5 bases). The length of the CDR3 is 15 residues. Germline CDR1 reads LGHDT; CDR2 reads YNNKEL (reference sequence).

Sample share makes this clonotype medium-sized (0.01 to 0.1%). V is TRBV4-3 and J is TRBJ1-2; D remains unclear. V dropped 0 bases and J dropped 7 bases, with 9 bases sitting between them. The length of the CDR3 is 13 residues. Per germline, CDR1 LGHNA and CDR2 YSLEER. This chain's CDR3 is CASSQDVGFGYTF. The CDR3 DNA sequence: TGCGCCAGCAGCCAAGACGTGGGGTTTGGCTACACCTTC.

There are a few counts of this clonotype. The chain recombines TRBV7-8 with TRBJ2-7; TRBD1 is a possible D gene (5 bases). Per germline, CDR1 SGHVS and CDR2 FQNEAQ. Between the trimmed V and J ends, which lost 1 base and 6 bases, there was a span of 16 bases. The length of the CDR3 is 15 residues. CDR3 in amino acids: CASSLVGLGVGEQYF. DNA for the CDR3: TGTGCCAGCAGCTTAGTGGGGCTAGGCGTCGGCGAGCAGTACTTC.

The chain is built from TRBV7-3 and TRBJ2-1; TRBD2 matches 7 bases. Per the germline V gene, CDR1 is SGHTA and CDR2 is FQGTGA. The CDR3 sequence is 15 residues long. With V trimmed by 4 bases and J by 5 bases, 8 bases remained unmatched. This CDR3 reads CASSSGGRAHNEQFF. The CDR3 region has the DNA TGTGCCAGCAGCTCAGGTGGGAGGGCCCACAATGAGCAGTTCTTC. Filled out from reference TRBV7-3 and TRBJ2-1, the complete variable domain reads GAGVSQTPSNKVTEKGKYVELRCDPISGHTALYWYRQSLGQGPEFLIYFQGTGAADDSGLPNDRFFAVRPEGSVSTLKIQRTERGDSAVYLCASSSGGRAHNEQFFGPGTRLTVL.